The entry that follows covers one T cell receptor beta chain sequence. Only one count was recorded for this clone. The specificity of this receptor is unknown. Per-nucleotide qualities are absent, and no much larger clonotype sits a single base away. At diagnosis, tumor, uninvolved tumor-adjacent lung and peripheral blood were collected and then preserved as a mix of FFPE and fresh-frozen material. Blood samples were analyzed as peripheral blood mononuclear cells for TCR repertoire profiling. This sample is part of a study of T cells in localized non-small cell lung cancer (dated by TCRdb to the early 2020s). With regard to the full study: The study analyzed T cell repertoires of hundreds of early-stage NSCLC patients, comparing tumors and uninvolved tumor-adjacent lungs. All 230 or so NSCLC patients in the cohort were treatment-naive and had localized lung tumors that were resected. The mean age of the NSCLC patients was roughly 63 years, with 120 to 150 men and about a hundred women. Study-level results and caveats: A median of roughly 56 of the top 100 tumor clones were detected in paired uninvolved adjacent lung, and some 29 of these tumor clones were also found among the top 100 clones of the paired uninvolved adjacent lung. Uninvolved tumor-adjacent lung showed the highest T cell clonality, higher than tumor, which suggests more focused antigenic responses in the uninvolved tumor-adjacent lung. Higher blood T cell density associated with longer overall survival, while higher adjacent-lung clonality associated with shorter survival. Because multi-region tumor sequencing was not performed, intratumor heterogeneity could not be ruled out. Because the study design was exploratory, TCR variables were selected using unadjusted p-values without false-discovery rate correction.

Between the V and J ends, shortened by 3 bases and 6 bases respectively, the junction contains 17 bases. The CDR3 has 16 amino acids, counting the end cysteine and phenylalanine. Only the CDR3 portion is preserved as DNA: 48 bases, with reading frame beginning at the first base. Based on the germline V gene (reference sequence), the CDR1 and CDR2 sequences are LNHDA and SQIVND. TCR beta CDR3 regions were sequenced from DNA using the immunoSEQ Assay. The paper's data handling went like this. T cell density was computed as TCR beta template counts normalized to usable DNA estimated by amplifying housekeeping genes. Richness was estimated using the preseqR package, with extrapolation to 400,000 templates for PBMC samples and to 120,000 templates for tissue samples. Clonality was defined as one minus Pielou's evenness. Tissue-enriched TCRs were identified through differential abundance testing performed on productive amino-acid clonotypes, with a minimum total count of 5 and an alpha of 0.1. The Jaccard Index and the Morisita Overlap Index were used to measure how much the repertoires overlapped between compartments. GLIPH grouped TCR beta CDR3s together with public tetramer-defined viral CDR3s, and a viral motif had to include at least three viral sequences and show V-gene enrichment. The table comes from immuneACCESS by way of TCRdb, which keeps in-frame sequences with V and J called. Part of the clones is missing from these tables; in studies checked, under half for an unresolved V gene and the rest for unknown reasons. V and J calls and clone size are copied from that table; D and trimming were computed from the DNA. This sample is represented by fewer than 40,000 clones; roughly 93% of them were singletons. The ten largest clonotypes hold 7.9% of the sample.

The TCR sequence derives from a female donor aged 60 or older with stage I lung adenocarcinoma. The sample was peripheral blood, taken before any cancer treatment. Recombination connected TRBV19 to TRBJ1-4; TRBD1 could be the D gene, as 6 bases match. The CDR3 protein: CASSIYRGRSDEKLFF. In nucleotide form, the sequence is TGTGCCAGTAGTATTTATCGGGGGCGGTCGGATGAAAAACTGTTTTTT.